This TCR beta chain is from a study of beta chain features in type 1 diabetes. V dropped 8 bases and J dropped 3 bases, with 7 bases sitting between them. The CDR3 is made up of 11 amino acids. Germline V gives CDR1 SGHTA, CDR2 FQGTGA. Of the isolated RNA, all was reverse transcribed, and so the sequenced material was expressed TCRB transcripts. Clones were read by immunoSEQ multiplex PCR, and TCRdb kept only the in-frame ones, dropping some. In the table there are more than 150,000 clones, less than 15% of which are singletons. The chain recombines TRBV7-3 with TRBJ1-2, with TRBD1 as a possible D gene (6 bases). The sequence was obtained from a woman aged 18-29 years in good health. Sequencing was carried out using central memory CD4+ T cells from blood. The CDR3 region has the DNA TGTGCCAGCGGGGGCTACTATGGCTACACCTTC. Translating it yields CASGGYYGYTF.